This T cell receptor beta chain was sequenced in a study of T-cell memory formation after mild COVID-19. The CDR3 spans 15 residues. CDR1 is KGHSH, CDR2 LQKENI, per germline. V lost 3 bases and J lost 7; bases outside the gene matches: 9. Constant-segment-primed 5'RACE gave TCR alpha and TCR beta cDNA libraries with sample barcodes and UMIs. TCRdb independently ran MiXCR on the 5' RACE reads; one entry per CDR3 protein. The data hold roughly 510,000 distinct CDR3 sequences, with around 16% observed a single time. This clonotype was recorded a few times. Its antigen is still unknown. The study's findings and limits: SARS-CoV-2 specificity of second-wave clones peaking day 37 was unconfirmed. Later expanders leaned CD4+, whereas day 15 to 85 contracting clones were balanced CD4/CD8. Detection of some responders pre-infection suggested pre-existing cross-reactive memory T cells participated.

The TCR comes from an adult woman who had mild COVID-19 (a few samples of this study predate the infection). Cell type and time point are not known. V and J are TRBV18 and TRBJ1-2; 9 nucleotides agree with TRBD1. The sequencing input was PBMCs or a T cell subset sorted from them (not recorded which). The CDR3 loop reads CASSPGTGTLPGYTF. The CDR3 coding sequence is TGTGCCAGCTCACCCGGGACAGGGACTCTCCCTGGCTACACCTTC.